A selection of T cell receptor beta chains follows, all from one sample in a study of Graves' ophthalmopathy and Graves' hyperthyroidism. One entry per CDR3 protein results from TCRdb running MiXCR on the multiplex PCR reads. The sample contains about 370,000 distinct CDR3 sequences, roughly 15% of which appear only once. The sequenced material came from peripheral blood. The receptors originated from an adult woman with stable Graves' hyperthyroidism. Each CDR3 is given with its conserved first and last residue. D genes are given only for firm matches. Expanded clones are given a class, and other clones once, few, many or no size at all.

abundance: many; j_gene: TRBJ2-5; len: 14; v_gene: TRBV20-1; d_gene: TRBD1; CDR3nt: TGCAGTGCTAAGGACAGGGCGAACCAAGAGACCCAGTACTTC; CDR3aa: CSAKDRANQETQYF
abundance: once; j_gene: TRBJ2-2; len: 15; v_gene: TRBV6-4; d_gene: TRBD2; CDR3nt: TGTGCCAGCAGAAGGGAGCGGGAGAACACCGGGGAGCTGTTTTTT; CDR3aa: CASRRERENTGELFF
abundance: many; j_gene: TRBJ1-5; len: 15; v_gene: TRBV30; d_gene: .; CDR3nt: TGTGCCTGGAGCAGGGGAGCGGATAGCAATCAGCCCCAGCATTTT; CDR3aa: CAWSRGADSNQPQHF
abundance: .; j_gene: TRBJ2-3; len: 13; v_gene: TRBV6-2/TRBV6-3; d_gene: TRBD1; CDR3nt: TGTGCCAGCAAGGACAGGGGGCTGTATACGCAGTATTTT; CDR3aa: CASKDRGLYTQYF
abundance: many; j_gene: TRBJ2-5; len: 16; v_gene: TRBV19; d_gene: TRBD2; CDR3nt: TGTGCCAGTAGTATGGTAGCGGGAGGGCCTGGTGAGACCCAGTACTTC; CDR3aa: CASSMVAGGPGETQYF
abundance: .; j_gene: TRBJ2-2; len: 16; v_gene: TRBV3-1; d_gene: TRBD2; CDR3nt: TGTGCCAGCAGCTCAAAGCGGGAGTCGAGAACCGGGGAGCTGTTTTTT; CDR3aa: CASSSKRESRTGELFF
abundance: many; j_gene: TRBJ1-2; len: 14; v_gene: TRBV28; d_gene: TRBD1; CDR3nt: TGTGCCAGCCGCGGGGACAGGGGGAACTATGGCTACACCTTC; CDR3aa: CASRGDRGNYGYTF
abundance: few; j_gene: TRBJ1-1; len: 15; v_gene: TRBV7-9; d_gene: TRBD1; CDR3nt: TGTGCCAGCAGCAGAGCTACAGGGGAGGCCACTGAAGCTTTCTTT; CDR3aa: CASSRATGEATEAFF
abundance: few; j_gene: TRBJ2-4; len: 16; v_gene: TRBV4-3; d_gene: TRBD2; CDR3nt: TGCGCCAGCAGCCAAGATTCGGGGCCCACCGGGGGGATTCAGTACTTC; CDR3aa: CASSQDSGPTGGIQYF
abundance: many; j_gene: TRBJ2-2; len: 14; v_gene: TRBV30; d_gene: .; CDR3nt: TGTGCCTGGAGACAGGGACCCTTCCCCGGGGAGCTGTTTTTT; CDR3aa: CAWRQGPFPGELFF
abundance: many; j_gene: TRBJ2-7; len: 15; v_gene: TRBV18; d_gene: TRBD1; CDR3nt: TGTGCCAGCTCTCCCGGTCCGGGACAGGCTTACGAGCAGTACTTC; CDR3aa: CASSPGPGQAYEQYF
abundance: few; j_gene: TRBJ2-2; len: 16; v_gene: TRBV11-2; d_gene: .; CDR3nt: TGTGCCAGCAGCAGACCACAGGGATCGAACACCGGGGAGCTGTTTTTT; CDR3aa: CASSRPQGSNTGELFF
abundance: .; j_gene: TRBJ2-7; len: 15; v_gene: TRBV28; d_gene: TRBD2; CDR3nt: TGTGCCAGCAGTTTATGGCGGGAGTTCTGGGGCGAGCAGTACTTC; CDR3aa: CASSLWREFWGEQYF
abundance: many; j_gene: TRBJ2-7; len: 15; v_gene: TRBV20-1; d_gene: TRBD2; CDR3nt: TGCAGTGCCTCAGGACTAGCGGGAGCCTCCTACGAGCAGTACTTC; CDR3aa: CSASGLAGASYEQYF
abundance: many; j_gene: TRBJ1-3; len: 15; v_gene: TRBV11-2; d_gene: .; CDR3nt: TGTGCCAGCAGCTTTCGAACGTACCCTGGAAACACCATATATTTT; CDR3aa: CASSFRTYPGNTIYF
abundance: many; j_gene: TRBJ1-2; len: 14; v_gene: TRBV6-1; d_gene: .; CDR3nt: TGTGCCAGCAGTGAACGTGGCGGCAACTATGGCTACACCTTC; CDR3aa: CASSERGGNYGYTF
abundance: many; j_gene: TRBJ1-3; len: 13; v_gene: TRBV2; d_gene: .; CDR3nt: TGTGCCAGCAGTGAATGGTCTGGAAACACCATATATTTT; CDR3aa: CASSEWSGNTIYF
abundance: many; j_gene: TRBJ1-1; len: 10; v_gene: TRBV2; d_gene: .; CDR3nt: TGTGCCAGCGCTGAGGGAGCGGCTTTCTTT; CDR3aa: CASAEGAAFF
abundance: few; j_gene: TRBJ2-2; len: 19; v_gene: TRBV13; d_gene: TRBD2; CDR3nt: TGTGCCAGCAGCTTAGGCCGGTCGGTGCTAGCGGGAGTTCCCGGGGAGCTGTTTTTT; CDR3aa: CASSLGRSVLAGVPGELFF
abundance: .; j_gene: TRBJ2-7; len: 12; v_gene: TRBV29-1; d_gene: .; CDR3nt: TGCAGCGCGGGACCGCTACGCGGCGAGCAGTACTTC; CDR3aa: CSAGPLRGEQYF
abundance: once; j_gene: TRBJ2-5; len: 17; v_gene: TRBV7-8; d_gene: TRBD2; CDR3nt: TGTGCCAGCAGCTTAAGAAAACTAGCGGGGGGTGATAAGACCCAGTACTTC; CDR3aa: CASSLRKLAGGDKTQYF
abundance: many; j_gene: TRBJ2-3; len: 13; v_gene: TRBV7-8; d_gene: TRBD1; CDR3nt: TGCGCCAGCAGCGCGACCAGGGGGGATACGCAGTATTTT; CDR3aa: CASSATRGDTQYF
abundance: many; j_gene: TRBJ2-2; len: 15; v_gene: TRBV5-1; d_gene: .; CDR3nt: TGCGCCAGCAGCTGGACGAACTCGTTCACCGGGGAGCTGTTTTTT; CDR3aa: CASSWTNSFTGELFF
abundance: few; j_gene: TRBJ2-3; len: 16; v_gene: TRBV6-1; d_gene: TRBD2; CDR3nt: TGTGCCAGCTCCCAGCGGGAGGGCCGTCGCACAGATACGCAGTATTTT; CDR3aa: CASSQREGRRTDTQYF
abundance: .; j_gene: TRBJ2-4; len: 14; v_gene: TRBV15; d_gene: TRBD2; CDR3nt: TGTGCCACCAGCGGATATCGGGAGGGGGTCATTAAGTACTTC; CDR3aa: CATSGYREGVIKYF
abundance: many; j_gene: TRBJ2-7; len: 14; v_gene: TRBV12-3/TRBV12-4; d_gene: .; CDR3nt: TGTGCCAGCAGTTTTAGGGAGACGACCTACGAGCAGTACTTC; CDR3aa: CASSFRETTYEQYF
abundance: many; j_gene: TRBJ2-4; len: 14; v_gene: TRBV4-1; d_gene: .; CDR3nt: TGCGCCAGCAGCCGAGGGGGATACAAAAACATTCAGTACTTC; CDR3aa: CASSRGGYKNIQYF
abundance: many; j_gene: TRBJ2-3; len: 15; v_gene: TRBV2; d_gene: TRBD2; CDR3nt: TGTGCCAGCAGTGCTAGCGGGAGGGCCACAGATACGCAGTATTTT; CDR3aa: CASSASGRATDTQYF